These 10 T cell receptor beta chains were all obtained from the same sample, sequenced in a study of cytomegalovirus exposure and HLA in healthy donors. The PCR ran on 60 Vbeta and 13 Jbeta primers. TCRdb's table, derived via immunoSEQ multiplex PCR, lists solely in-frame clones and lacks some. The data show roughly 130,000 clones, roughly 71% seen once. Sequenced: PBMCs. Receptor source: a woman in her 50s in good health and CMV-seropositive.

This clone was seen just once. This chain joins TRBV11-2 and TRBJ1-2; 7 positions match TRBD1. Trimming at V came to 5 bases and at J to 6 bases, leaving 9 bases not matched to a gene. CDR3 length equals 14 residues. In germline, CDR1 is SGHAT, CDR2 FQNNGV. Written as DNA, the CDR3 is TGTGCCAGCAGCCGCGACAGGGTCGGTCATGGCTACACCTTC. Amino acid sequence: CASSRDRVGHGYTF. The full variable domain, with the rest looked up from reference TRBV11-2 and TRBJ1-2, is EAGVAQSPRYKIIEKRQSVAFWCNPISGHATLYWYQQILGQGPKLLIQFQNNGVVDDSQLPKDRFSAERLKGVDSTLKIQPAKLEDSAVYLCASSRDRVGHGYTFGSGTRLTVV.

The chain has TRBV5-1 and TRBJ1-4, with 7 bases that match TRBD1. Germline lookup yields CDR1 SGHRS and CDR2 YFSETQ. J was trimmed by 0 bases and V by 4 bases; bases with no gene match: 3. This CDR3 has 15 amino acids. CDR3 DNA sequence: TGCGCCAGCAGCGGCGGGACAGCAACTAATGAAAAACTGTTTTTT. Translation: CASSGGTATNEKLFF.

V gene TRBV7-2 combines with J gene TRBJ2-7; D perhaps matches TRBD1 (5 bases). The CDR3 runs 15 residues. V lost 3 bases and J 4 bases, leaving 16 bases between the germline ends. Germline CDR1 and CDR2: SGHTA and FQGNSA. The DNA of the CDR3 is TGTGCCAGCAGCTTCCAGGGATCTCCGAATTACGAGCAGTACTTC. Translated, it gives CASSFQGSPNYEQYF. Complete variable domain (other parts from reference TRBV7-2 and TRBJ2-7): GAGVSQSPSNKVTEKGKDVELRCDPISGHTALYWYRQSLGQGLEFLIYFQGNSAPDKSGLPSDRFSAERTGGSVSTLTIQRTQQEDSAVYLCASSFQGSPNYEQYFGPGTRLTVT.

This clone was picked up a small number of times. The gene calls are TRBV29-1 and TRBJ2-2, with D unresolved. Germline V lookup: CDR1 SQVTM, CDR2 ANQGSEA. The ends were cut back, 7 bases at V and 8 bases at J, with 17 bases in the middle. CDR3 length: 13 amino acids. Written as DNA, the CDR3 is TGCAGCGCCAAATTCCTGCGGATGGGGGAGCTGTTTTTT. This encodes CSAKFLRMGELFF.

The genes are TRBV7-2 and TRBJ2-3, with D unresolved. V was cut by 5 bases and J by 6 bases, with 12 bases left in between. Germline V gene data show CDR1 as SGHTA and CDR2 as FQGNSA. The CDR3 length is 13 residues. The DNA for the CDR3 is TGTGCCAGCAGCAACAATCCGCGGGATACGCAGTATTTT. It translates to CASSNNPRDTQYF.

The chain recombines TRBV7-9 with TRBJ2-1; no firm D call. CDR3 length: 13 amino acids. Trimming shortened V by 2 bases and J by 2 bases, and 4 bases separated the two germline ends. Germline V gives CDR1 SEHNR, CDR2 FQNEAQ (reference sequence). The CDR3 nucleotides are TGTGCCAGCAGCTTAACGGCCTACAATGAGCAGTTCTTC. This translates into CASSLTAYNEQFF.

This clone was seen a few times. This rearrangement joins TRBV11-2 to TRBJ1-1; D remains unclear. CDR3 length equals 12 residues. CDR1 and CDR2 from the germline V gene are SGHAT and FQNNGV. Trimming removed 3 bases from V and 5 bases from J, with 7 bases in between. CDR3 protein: CASSFRLTEAFF. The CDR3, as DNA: TGTGCCAGCAGCTTTAGATTGACTGAAGCTTTCTTT.

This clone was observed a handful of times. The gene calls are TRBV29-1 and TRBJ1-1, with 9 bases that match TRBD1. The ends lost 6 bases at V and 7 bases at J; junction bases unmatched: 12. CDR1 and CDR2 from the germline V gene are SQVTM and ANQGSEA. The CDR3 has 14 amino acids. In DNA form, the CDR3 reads TGCAGCGTGCGCGCCGGGACAGGGAGAGTTGAAGCTTTCTTT. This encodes CSVRAGTGRVEAFF.

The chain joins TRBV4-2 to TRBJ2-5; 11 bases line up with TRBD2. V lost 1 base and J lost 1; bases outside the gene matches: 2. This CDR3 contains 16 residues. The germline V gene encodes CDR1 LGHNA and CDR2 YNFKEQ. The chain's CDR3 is CASSQAGTSGQETQYF. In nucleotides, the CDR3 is TGTGCCAGCAGCCAAGCCGGGACTAGCGGCCAAGAGACCCAGTACTTC.

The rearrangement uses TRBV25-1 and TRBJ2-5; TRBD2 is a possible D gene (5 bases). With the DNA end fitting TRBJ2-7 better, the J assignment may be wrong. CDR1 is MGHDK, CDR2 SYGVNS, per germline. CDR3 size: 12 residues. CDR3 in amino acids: CASSDEGYEQYF. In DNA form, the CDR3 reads TGTGCCAGCAGTGACGAGGGTTACGAGCAGTACTTC.